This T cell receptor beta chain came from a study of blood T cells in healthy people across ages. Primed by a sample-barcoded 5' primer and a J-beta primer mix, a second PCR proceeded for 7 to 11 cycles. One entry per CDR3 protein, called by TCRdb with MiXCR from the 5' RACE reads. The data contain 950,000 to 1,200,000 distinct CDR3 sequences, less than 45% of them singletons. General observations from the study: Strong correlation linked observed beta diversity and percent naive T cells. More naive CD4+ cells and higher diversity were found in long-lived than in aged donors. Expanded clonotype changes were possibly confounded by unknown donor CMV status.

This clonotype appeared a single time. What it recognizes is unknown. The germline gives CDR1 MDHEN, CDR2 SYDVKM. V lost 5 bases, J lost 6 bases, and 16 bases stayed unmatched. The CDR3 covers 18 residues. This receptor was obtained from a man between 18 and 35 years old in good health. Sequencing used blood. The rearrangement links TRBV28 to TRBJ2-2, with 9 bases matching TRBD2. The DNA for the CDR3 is TGTGCCAGCAGTACCCTTCTGCGGGGGGGCCAGGATCCCGGGGAGCTGTTTTTT. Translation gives CASSTLLRGGQDPGELFF.